This T cell receptor beta chain was documented in a study of shared clonotypes between healthy human individuals. Study overall: The plates for each donor numbered three CD4 naive, three CD4 memory, two CD8 naive and one CD8 memory.

Comments on this clone: Its matching antigen is unknown.

Per the authors' pipeline: In the immunoSEQ data, sequences were junction-only and lacked quality scores, so filtering differed. Sequenced by immunoSEQ multiplex PCR; TCRdb stores in-frame clones only, minus some. Clone size and the V and J calls come from that table; the DNA yielded D and trimming. The sample shows around 2.5 million clones, approximately 93% of them seen only once. Study-wide points: Collection of samples was limited to blood; tissue repertoires likely differ.

V shed 10 bases and J 4 bases; nucleotides not matched to a gene: 5. This CDR3 is built from 14 residues. Germline V gives CDR1 SNHLY, CDR2 FYNNEI. The sample taken for sequencing was naive CD4+ T cells from PBMCs. The subset here: CD45RA+ positively selected. The TCR comes from a man in his late teens or twenties in good health. Some clones in this sample may be carry-over from other donors' samples. The gene calls are TRBV2 and TRBJ2-3, with TRBD2 matching 13 bases. This CDR3 is CANGLAGDSDTQYF. In DNA form, the CDR3 reads TGTGCCAACGGACTAGCGGGAGATTCAGATACGCAGTATTTT.